This TCR beta chain was observed in a study of shared clonotypes between healthy human individuals. Study-wide results and limits: Relative to memory subsets, naive subsets generally showed larger estimated richness.

CDR3 length: 14 residues. V dropped 1 base and J dropped 3; count of bases not matched to a gene: 2. The V gene's germline CDR1 is SGHNT and CDR2 YYREEE (reference sequence). Regarding this clone: Its cognate antigen is unknown.

An approximately 220 ng quantity of DNA, 25,000 to 30,000 T cell genomes, went into the sorted-subset replicate PCRs. The protocol was immunoSEQ multiplex PCR, while the TCRdb copy is restricted to in-frame clones and leaves out a portion. This sample has approximately 1,500,000 clones, with approximately 97% found just once. In the CD4+ fraction, cells were divided into CD45RA+ naive and CD45RA-negative memory subsets. The V call is TRBV5-4, the J call TRBJ1-1, with 8 bases lining up with TRBD1. Sequenced sample: naive CD4+ T cells sorted from blood. Described subset: CD45RA+ positively selected. The sequence was obtained from a young man in good health. This chain's CDR3 is CASSLQGADTEAFF. DNA of the CDR3: TGTGCCAGCAGCTTGCAGGGGGCGGACACTGAAGCTTTCTTT.